This TCR beta chain was retrieved from a study of T cell responses to AZD1222 COVID-19 vaccine. Libraries were prepared by immunoSEQ multiplex PCR; TCRdb keeps only in-frame clonotypes and omits some of them. The sample contains 180,000 or so clones, over 85% of which appear only once. This receptor was obtained from an adult who received the MenACWY meningococcal vaccine as a control. The material sequenced was peripheral blood, taken 28 days after the second dose of the MenACWY control vaccine.

In DNA, the CDR3 is TGTGCCAGCAGTCCCCGGTCGCGCGTGGGCTACACCTTC. This codes for CASSPRSRVGYTF. This chain connects TRBV12-3 or TRBV12-4 to TRBJ1-2; D remains unclear. V gave up 5 bases and J gave up 8 bases, with 15 bases separating them. This CDR3 has 13 residues.